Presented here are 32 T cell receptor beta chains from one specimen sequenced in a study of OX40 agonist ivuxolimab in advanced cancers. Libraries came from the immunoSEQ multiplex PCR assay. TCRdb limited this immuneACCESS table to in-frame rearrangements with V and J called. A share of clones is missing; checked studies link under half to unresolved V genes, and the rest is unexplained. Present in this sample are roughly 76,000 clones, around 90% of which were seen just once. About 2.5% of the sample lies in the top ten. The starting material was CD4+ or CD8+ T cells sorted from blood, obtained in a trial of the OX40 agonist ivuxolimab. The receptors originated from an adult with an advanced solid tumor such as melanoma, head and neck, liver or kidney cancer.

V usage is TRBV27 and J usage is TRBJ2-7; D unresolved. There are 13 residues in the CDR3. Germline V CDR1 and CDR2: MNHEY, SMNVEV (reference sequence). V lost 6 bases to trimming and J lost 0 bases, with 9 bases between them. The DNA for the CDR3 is TGTGCCAGCAGGGGCACGGGCTCCTACGAGCAGTACTTC. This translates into CASRGTGSYEQYF.

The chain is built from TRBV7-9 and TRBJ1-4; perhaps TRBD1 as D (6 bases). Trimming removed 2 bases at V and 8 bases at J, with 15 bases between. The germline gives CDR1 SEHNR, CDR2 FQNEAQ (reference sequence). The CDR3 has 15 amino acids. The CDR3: CASSLTRGGREKLFF. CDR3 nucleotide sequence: TGTGCCAGCAGCTTAACCCGAGGGGGTAGGGAAAAACTGTTTTTT.

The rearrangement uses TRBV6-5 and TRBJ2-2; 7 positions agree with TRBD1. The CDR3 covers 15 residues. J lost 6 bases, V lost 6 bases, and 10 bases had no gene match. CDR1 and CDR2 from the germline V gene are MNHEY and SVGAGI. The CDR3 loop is CASRSDRAIAGELFF. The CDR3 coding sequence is TGTGCCAGCAGGAGCGACAGGGCTATAGCCGGGGAGCTGTTTTTT.

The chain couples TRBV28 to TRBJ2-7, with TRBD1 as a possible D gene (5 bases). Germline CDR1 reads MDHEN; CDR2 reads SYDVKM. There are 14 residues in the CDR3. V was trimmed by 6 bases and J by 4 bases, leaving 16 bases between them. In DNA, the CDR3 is TGTGCCAGCAGATCAGGACACCTCAGATACGAGCAGTACTTC. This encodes CASRSGHLRYEQYF.

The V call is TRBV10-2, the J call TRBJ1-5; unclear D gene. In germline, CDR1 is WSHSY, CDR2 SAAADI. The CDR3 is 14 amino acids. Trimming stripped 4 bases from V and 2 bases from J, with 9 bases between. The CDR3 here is CASSGGMGNQPQHF. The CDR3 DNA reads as TGCGCCAGCAGTGGGGGAATGGGCAATCAGCCCCAGCATTTT.

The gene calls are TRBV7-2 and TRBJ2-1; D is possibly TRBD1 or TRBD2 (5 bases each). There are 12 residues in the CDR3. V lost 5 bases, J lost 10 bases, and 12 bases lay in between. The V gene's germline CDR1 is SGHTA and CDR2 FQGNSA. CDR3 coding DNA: TGTGCCAGCAGCCCCCCGGGACGGGAGCAGTTCTTC. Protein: CASSPPGREQFF.

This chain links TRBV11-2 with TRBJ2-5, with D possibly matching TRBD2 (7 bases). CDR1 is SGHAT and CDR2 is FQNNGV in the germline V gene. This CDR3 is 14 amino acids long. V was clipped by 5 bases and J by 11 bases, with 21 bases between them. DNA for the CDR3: TGTGCCAGCAGCCGGGACACACGTCGGGAGGAGCAGTACTTC. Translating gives CASSRDTRREEQYF. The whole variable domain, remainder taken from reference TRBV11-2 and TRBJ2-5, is EAGVAQSPRYKIIEKRQSVAFWCNPISGHATLYWYQQILGQGPKLLIQFQNNGVVDDSQLPKDRFSAERLKGVDSTLKIQPAKLEDSAVYLCASSRDTRREEQYFGPGTRLLVL.

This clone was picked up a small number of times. CDR3 loop: CASRKDASGKLFF. As DNA, the CDR3 is TGTGCCAGTCGTAAAGATGCATCCGGGAAACTGTTTTTT. The rearrangement uses TRBV27 and TRBJ1-4; D ambiguous. The CDR3 has 13 amino acids. Germline V gene data show CDR1 as MNHEY and CDR2 as SMNVEV (reference sequence). With 9 bases removed from V and 11 bases from J, the gap between germline ends came to 19 bases.

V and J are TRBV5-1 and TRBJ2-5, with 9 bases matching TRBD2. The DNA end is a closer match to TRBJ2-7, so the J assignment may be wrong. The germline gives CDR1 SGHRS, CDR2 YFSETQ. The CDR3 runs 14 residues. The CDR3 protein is CASSKTSGSYEQYF. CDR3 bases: TGCGCCAGCAGCAAGACTAGCGGCTCCTACGAGCAGTACTTC.

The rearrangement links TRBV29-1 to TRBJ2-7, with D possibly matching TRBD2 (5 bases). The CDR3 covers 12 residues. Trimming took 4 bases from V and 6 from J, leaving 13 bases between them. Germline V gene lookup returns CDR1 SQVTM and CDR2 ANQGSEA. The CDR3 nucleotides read TGCAGCGTTGGTTCAGCTCGGGGCGAGCAGTACTTC. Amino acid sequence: CSVGSARGEQYF.

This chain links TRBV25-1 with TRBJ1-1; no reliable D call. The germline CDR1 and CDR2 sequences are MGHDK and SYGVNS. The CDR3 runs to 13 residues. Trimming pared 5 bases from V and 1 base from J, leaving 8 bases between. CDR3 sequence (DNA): TGTGCCAGCAGTCAAACCCAGAACACTGAAGCTTTCTTT. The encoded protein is CASSQTQNTEAFF.

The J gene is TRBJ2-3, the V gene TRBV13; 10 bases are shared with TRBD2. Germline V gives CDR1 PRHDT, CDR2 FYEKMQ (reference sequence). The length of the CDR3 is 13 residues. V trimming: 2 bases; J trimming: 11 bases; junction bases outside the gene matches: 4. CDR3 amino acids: CASSLTSSGRQYF. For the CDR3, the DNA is TGTGCCAGCAGCTTAACCTCTAGCGGGAGGCAGTATTTT.

The CDR3 nucleotides read TGTGCCAGCAGCTCCCTGGACCAAGAGACCCAGTACTTC. Protein sequence: CASSSLDQETQYF. The chain is built from TRBV11-2 and TRBJ2-5; D not certain. The CDR3 spans 13 residues. V was clipped by 4 bases and J by 0 bases, with 6 bases between them. Germline loops: CDR1 SGHAT, CDR2 FQNNGV.

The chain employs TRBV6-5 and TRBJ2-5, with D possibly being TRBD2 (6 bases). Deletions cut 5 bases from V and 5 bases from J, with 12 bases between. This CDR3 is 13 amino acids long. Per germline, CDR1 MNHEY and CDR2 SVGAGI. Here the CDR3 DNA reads TGTGCCAGCAGTATGACGGAGGGGGAGACCCAGTACTTC. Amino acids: CASSMTEGETQYF.

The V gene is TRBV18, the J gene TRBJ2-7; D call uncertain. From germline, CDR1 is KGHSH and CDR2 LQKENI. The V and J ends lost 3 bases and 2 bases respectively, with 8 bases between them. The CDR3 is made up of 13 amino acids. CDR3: CASSPPETYEQYF. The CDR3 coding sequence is TGTGCCAGCTCACCCCCAGAAACCTACGAGCAGTACTTC.

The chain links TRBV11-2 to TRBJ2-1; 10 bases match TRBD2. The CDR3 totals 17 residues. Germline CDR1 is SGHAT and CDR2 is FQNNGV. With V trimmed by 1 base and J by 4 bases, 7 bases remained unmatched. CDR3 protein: CASSLVLAGVGYNEQFF. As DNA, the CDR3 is TGTGCCAGCAGCTTAGTGCTAGCGGGAGTGGGGTACAATGAGCAGTTCTTC.

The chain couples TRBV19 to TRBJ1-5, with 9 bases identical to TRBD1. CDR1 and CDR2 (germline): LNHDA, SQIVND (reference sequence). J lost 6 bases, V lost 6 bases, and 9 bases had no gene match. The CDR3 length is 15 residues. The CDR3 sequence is CASRRDRVRSQPQHF. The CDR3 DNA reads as TGTGCCAGTAGGCGGGACAGGGTACGCTCTCAGCCCCAGCATTTT.

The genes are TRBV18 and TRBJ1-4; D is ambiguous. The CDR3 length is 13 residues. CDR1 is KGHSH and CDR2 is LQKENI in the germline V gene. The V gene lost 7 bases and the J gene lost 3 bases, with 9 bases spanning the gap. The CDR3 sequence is CASWGGANEKLFF. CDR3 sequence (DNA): TGTGCCAGCTGGGGAGGTGCTAATGAAAAACTGTTTTTT. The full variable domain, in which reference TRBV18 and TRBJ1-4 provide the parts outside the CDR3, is NAGVMQNPRHLVRRRGQEARLRCSPMKGHSHVYWYRQLPEEGLKFMVYLQKENIIDESGMPKERFSAEFPKEGPSILRIQQVVRGDSAAYFCASWGGANEKLFFGSGTQLSVL.

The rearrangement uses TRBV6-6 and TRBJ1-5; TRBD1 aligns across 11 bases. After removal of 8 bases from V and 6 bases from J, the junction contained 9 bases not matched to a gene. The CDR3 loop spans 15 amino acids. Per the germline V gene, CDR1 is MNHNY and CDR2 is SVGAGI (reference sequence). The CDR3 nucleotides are TGTGCCAGCTTTGGACAGGGGGCCGGCAGTCAGCCCCAGCATTTT. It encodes CASFGQGAGSQPQHF.

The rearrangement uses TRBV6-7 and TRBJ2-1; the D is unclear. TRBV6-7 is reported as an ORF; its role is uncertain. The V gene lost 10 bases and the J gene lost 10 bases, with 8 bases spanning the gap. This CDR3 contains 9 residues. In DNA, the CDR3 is TGTGCCATCCTACTCGAGCAGTTCTTC. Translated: CAILLEQFF.

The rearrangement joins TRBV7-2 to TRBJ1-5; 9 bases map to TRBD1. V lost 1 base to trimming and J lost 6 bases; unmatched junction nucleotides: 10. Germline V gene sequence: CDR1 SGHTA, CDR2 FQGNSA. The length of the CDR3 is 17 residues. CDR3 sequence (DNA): TGTGCCAGCAGCTTAGGGACAGGGGTCTTGAGGGGTCAGCCCCAGCATTTT. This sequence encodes CASSLGTGVLRGQPQHF.

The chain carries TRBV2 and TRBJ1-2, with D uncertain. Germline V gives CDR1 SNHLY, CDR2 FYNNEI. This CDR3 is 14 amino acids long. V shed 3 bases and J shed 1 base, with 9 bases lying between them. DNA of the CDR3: TGTGCCAGCAGTGAGAACAAGGATAACTATGGCTACACCTTC. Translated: CASSENKDNYGYTF.

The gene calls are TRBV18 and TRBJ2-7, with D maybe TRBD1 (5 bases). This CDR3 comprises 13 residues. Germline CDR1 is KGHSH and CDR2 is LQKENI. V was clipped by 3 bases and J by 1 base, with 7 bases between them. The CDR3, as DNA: TGTGCCAGCTCACCGGCAGGGTCCTACGAGCAGTACTTC. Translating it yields CASSPAGSYEQYF.

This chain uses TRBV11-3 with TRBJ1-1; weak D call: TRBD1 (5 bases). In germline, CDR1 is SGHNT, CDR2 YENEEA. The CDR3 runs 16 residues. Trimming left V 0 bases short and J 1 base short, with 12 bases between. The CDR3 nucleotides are TGTGCCAGCAGCTTAGAGCCAGGGAGGGGGAACACTGAAGCTTTCTTT. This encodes CASSLEPGRGNTEAFF.

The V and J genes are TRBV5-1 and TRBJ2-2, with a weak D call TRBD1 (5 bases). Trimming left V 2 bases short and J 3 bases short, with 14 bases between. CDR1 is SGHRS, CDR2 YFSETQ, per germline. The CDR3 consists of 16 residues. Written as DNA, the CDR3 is TGCGCCAGCAGCTTTTCAGGGATGGGTGACACCGGGGAGCTGTTTTTT. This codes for CASSFSGMGDTGELFF.

Here the CDR3 reads CASSAGQIGSGANVLTF. The CDR3 region has the DNA TGTGCCAGCAGCGCGGGACAGATCGGCTCTGGGGCCAACGTCCTGACTTTC. The rearrangement uses TRBV5-4 and TRBJ2-6; D is perhaps TRBD1 (7 bases). V was pared by 4 bases and J by 0 bases, with 14 bases between. Germline loops: CDR1 SGHNT, CDR2 YYREEE (reference sequence). The CDR3 has 17 amino acids. Variable domain in full (rest from reference TRBV5-4 and TRBJ2-6): ETGVTQSPTHLIKTRGQQVTLRCSSQSGHNTVSWYQQALGQGPQFIFQYYREEENGRGNFPPRFSGLQFPNYSSELNVNALELDDSALYLCASSAGQIGSGANVLTFGAGSRLTVL.

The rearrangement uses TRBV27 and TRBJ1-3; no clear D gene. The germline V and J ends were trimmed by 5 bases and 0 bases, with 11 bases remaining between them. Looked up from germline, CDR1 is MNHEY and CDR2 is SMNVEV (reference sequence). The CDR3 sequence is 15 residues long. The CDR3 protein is CASSPSQTSGNTIYF. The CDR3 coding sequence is TGTGCCAGCAGTCCAAGCCAGACCTCTGGAAACACCATATATTTT.

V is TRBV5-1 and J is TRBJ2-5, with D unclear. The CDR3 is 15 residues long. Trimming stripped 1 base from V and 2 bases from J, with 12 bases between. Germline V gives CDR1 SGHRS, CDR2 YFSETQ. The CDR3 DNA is TGCGCCAGCAGCTTGCTTTCCGGGCTACAAGAGACCCAGTACTTC. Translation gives CASSLLSGLQETQYF.

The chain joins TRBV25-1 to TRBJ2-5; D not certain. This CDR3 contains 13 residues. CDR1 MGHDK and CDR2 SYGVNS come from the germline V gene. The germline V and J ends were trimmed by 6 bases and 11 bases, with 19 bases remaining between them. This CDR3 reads CASRGMVLGEQYF. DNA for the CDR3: TGTGCCAGCAGGGGAATGGTGCTAGGAGAGCAGTACTTC.

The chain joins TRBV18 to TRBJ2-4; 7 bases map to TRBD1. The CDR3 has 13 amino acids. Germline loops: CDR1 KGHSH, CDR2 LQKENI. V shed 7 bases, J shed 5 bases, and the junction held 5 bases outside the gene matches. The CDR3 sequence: CASFGTAENIQYF. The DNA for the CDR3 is TGTGCCAGCTTCGGGACAGCGGAAAACATTCAGTACTTC.

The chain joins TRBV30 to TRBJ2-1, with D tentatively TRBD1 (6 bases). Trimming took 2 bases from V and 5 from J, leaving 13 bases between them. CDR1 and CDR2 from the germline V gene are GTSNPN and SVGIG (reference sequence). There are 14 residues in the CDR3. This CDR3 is CAWSRDTAHNEQFF. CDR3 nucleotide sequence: TGTGCCTGGAGTAGGGACACGGCCCACAATGAGCAGTTCTTC.

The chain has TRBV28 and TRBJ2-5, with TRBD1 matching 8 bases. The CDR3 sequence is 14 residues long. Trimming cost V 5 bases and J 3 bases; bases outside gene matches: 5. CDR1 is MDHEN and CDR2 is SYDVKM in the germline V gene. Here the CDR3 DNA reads TGTGCCAGCAGTACAGGGGGGTCCGAAGAGACCCAGTACTTC. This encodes CASSTGGSEETQYF.